The source of this TCR beta chain is a study of EBV T-cell therapy then PD-1 blockade in nasopharyngeal carcinoma. Data came from immunoSEQ multiplex PCR; TCRdb stores just in-frame clones and leaves some out. The table has fewer than 20,000 clones, approximately 88% seen once; the top ten hold 25% to 30%. Indicated treatment: AdE1-LMPpoly-expanded autologous EBV-specific T-cell therapy followed by anti-PD-1 nivolumab. V was trimmed by 1 base and J by 7 bases, leaving 2 bases between them. Germline V CDR1 and CDR2: MGHRA, YSYEKL. This CDR3 region has 11 residues. On this clone: What it recognizes is unknown. Other DNA sequences in the sample encode the same CDR3.

The starting material was CD8+ T cells from blood, obtained at day 0 from a patient whose treatment included autologous EBV-specific T cells and nivolumab. The chain carries TRBV4-1 and TRBJ2-1; D call uncertain. This TCR came from a man in his forties with nasopharyngeal carcinoma. CDR3 sequence: CASSQGNEQFF. CDR3 nucleotides: TGCGCCAGCAGCCAAGGGAATGAGCAGTTCTTC.